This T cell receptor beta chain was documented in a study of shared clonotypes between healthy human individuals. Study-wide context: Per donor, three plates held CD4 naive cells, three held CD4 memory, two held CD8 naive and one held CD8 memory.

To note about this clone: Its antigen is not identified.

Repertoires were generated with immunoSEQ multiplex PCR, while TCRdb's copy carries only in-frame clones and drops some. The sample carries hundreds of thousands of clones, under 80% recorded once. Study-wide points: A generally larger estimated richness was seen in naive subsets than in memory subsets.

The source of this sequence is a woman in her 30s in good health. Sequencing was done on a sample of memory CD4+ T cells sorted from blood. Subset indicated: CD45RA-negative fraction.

CDR3 nucleotide sequence: TGCAGCGTTGAGGGCGTCGACAGGGGTTGGGGCGGCTACACCTTC. It encodes CSVEGVDRGWGGYTF. The chain recombines TRBV29-1 with TRBJ1-2; 8 bases are a match to TRBD1. The V gene end was trimmed by 3 bases and the J gene end by 8 bases; junction bases not matched to a gene: 14. The CDR3 sequence is 15 residues long. CDR1 and CDR2 (germline): SQVTM, ANQGSEA.